This TCR beta chain was recorded in a study of T cells of healthy individuals. Using its own MiXCR run on the 5' RACE reads, TCRdb lists one record per CDR3 protein. The repertoire consists of about 96,000 distinct CDR3 sequences, with about 16% occurring once and the leading ten covering roughly 6.2%. The CDR3 extends over 15 amino acids. J lost 5 bases, V lost 0 bases, and 5 bases had no gene match. Germline V gene data show CDR1 as MGHRA and CDR2 as YSYEKL. The gene calls are TRBV4-1 and TRBJ2-5, with TRBD2 matching 8 bases. The sequence was obtained from a human donor in good health. This CDR3 is CASSQDGRVRETQYF. The CDR3 DNA follows: TGCGCCAGCAGCCAAGACGGGAGGGTTAGGGAGACCCAGTACTTC.